Below, one TCR beta chain is given with its context. With a J-beta primer mix and a sample-barcoded 5' primer, a second PCR ran 7 to 11 cycles. MiXCR, run by TCRdb on the 5' RACE reads, gives a single entry per CDR3 protein. The sample lists 350,000 to 450,000 distinct CDR3 sequences, 52% occurring once. This sample is drawn from a study of blood T cells in healthy people across ages. The receptor's source is a man between 60 and 75 years old in good health. The sample taken for sequencing was blood.

DNA for the CDR3: TGCAGTGCTAGATCCAGGGGGCTTCAGCCCCAGCATTTT. Its protein product is CSARSRGLQPQHF. The chain recombines TRBV20-1 with TRBJ1-5; the match to TRBD1 covers 8 bases. The V gene's germline CDR1 is DFQATT and CDR2 SNEGSKA (reference sequence). J was trimmed by 6 bases and V by 2 bases; bases with no gene match: 3. The CDR3 loop spans 13 amino acids.